This T cell receptor (beta chain) was found in a study of identical twins. General study results and limits: Sharing of beta out-of-frame sequences by twins showed a weaker excess.

TCRdb re-called the 5' RACE reads through MiXCR, storing one row per CDR3 protein. This sample has approximately 210,000 distinct CDR3 sequences, with 5% to 7% found just once. Trimming removed 3 bases from V and 4 bases from J, with 17 bases in between. The CDR3 is 17 amino acids. CDR1 and CDR2 (germline): SGDLS, YYNGEE. Turning to this clonotype: Its cognate antigen is unknown.

Separately, the same data were catalogued under a study of T cells expressing NK-cell markers. That investigation notes: TCR beta repertoires came from sorted CD3+CD56+NKG2C+, CD3+CD56+NKG2C- and CD3+CD56-NKG2C+ T cells. For six donors, the dominant NKG2C+ clonotypes made up about 1.0-7.0% of their CD8+ T cells.

This receptor was obtained from a woman aged 18 to 35 in good health. This sequence joins TRBV9 and TRBJ2-6, with D possibly being TRBD1 (6 bases). Sequenced sample: CD8+ T cells sorted from blood. The CDR3: CASSGSRDIPGANVLTF. The CDR3 nucleotides read TGTGCCAGCAGCGGGTCCCGGGACATACCAGGGGCCAACGTCCTGACTTTC.